This is a list of T cell receptor beta chains from one sample in a study of identical twins. TCRdb itself ran the 5' RACE reads through MiXCR, one entry per CDR3 protein. The sample lists some 500,000 distinct CDR3 sequences, around an eighth occurring once. These same records also appear under a second study, on yellow fever vaccine responses in identical twins.

Material: CD4+ T cells sorted from blood. The receptors were gathered from a woman in her late teens or twenties in good health. Each CDR3 is given with its conserved first and last residue. Fields, in order: J gene, clone size, V gene, D gene, CDR3 DNA, CDR3 protein. The D gene is left open where the match is weak. Expanded clones get a size class; other rows say once, few or many, or leave the size out.

j_gene: TRBJ2-3
abundance: NA
v_gene: TRBV11-2
d_gene: TRBD2
CDR3nt: TGTGCCAGCAGCTTATCCCCGGGACTAGCGGGAGATACGCAGTATTTT
CDR3aa: CASSLSPGLAGDTQYF

j_gene: TRBJ2-3
abundance: NA
v_gene: TRBV6-1
d_gene: NA
CDR3nt: TGTGCCAGCACGAACACTAGGTCTAGCACAGATACGCAGTATTTT
CDR3aa: CASTNTRSSTDTQYF

j_gene: TRBJ2-1
abundance: few
v_gene: TRBV20-1
d_gene: TRBD2
CDR3nt: TGCAGTGCAATGGGGACTATATTGGATGAGCAGTTCTTC
CDR3aa: CSAMGTILDEQFF

j_gene: TRBJ2-2
abundance: many
v_gene: TRBV5-1
d_gene: TRBD2
CDR3nt: TGCGCCAGCAGCCCCACAGGCGGGGGGCGTCGCACCGGGGAGCTGTTTTTT
CDR3aa: CASSPTGGGRRTGELFF

j_gene: TRBJ2-7
abundance: few
v_gene: TRBV18
d_gene: NA
CDR3nt: TGTGCCAGCTCACCACCCTCGCTTACCTACGAGCAGTACTTC
CDR3aa: CASSPPSLTYEQYF

j_gene: TRBJ2-3
abundance: many
v_gene: TRBV12-3/TRBV12-4
d_gene: NA
CDR3nt: TGTGCCAGCAGTGACCTTTCCCGGAGCACAGATACGCAGTATTTT
CDR3aa: CASSDLSRSTDTQYF

j_gene: TRBJ2-3
abundance: NA
v_gene: TRBV10-3
d_gene: TRBD1
CDR3nt: TGTGCCATCAGGGCCGGTACAGGGGGCCGCACAGATACGCAGTATTTT
CDR3aa: CAIRAGTGGRTDTQYF

j_gene: TRBJ1-6
abundance: many
v_gene: TRBV5-1
d_gene: NA
CDR3nt: TGCGCCAGCAGCTTGGAGGGGCGGAATTCACCCCTCCACTTT
CDR3aa: CASSLEGRNSPLHF

j_gene: TRBJ2-5
abundance: NA
v_gene: TRBV18
d_gene: NA
CDR3nt: TGTGCCAGCTCACCACTCCCCCGGCATCGCCAAGAGACCCAGTACTTC
CDR3aa: CASSPLPRHRQETQYF

j_gene: TRBJ2-1
abundance: many
v_gene: TRBV5-5
d_gene: TRBD1
CDR3nt: TGTGCCAGCAGCCCTAAGGGACAGGGGAGGTTCAATGAGCAGTTCTTC
CDR3aa: CASSPKGQGRFNEQFF

j_gene: TRBJ1-5
abundance: few
v_gene: TRBV27
d_gene: NA
CDR3nt: TGTGCCAGCAGGGGGGACTCGGCAGCCCAAAATCAGCCCCAGCATTTT
CDR3aa: CASRGDSAAQNQPQHF

j_gene: TRBJ2-1
abundance: few
v_gene: TRBV20-1
d_gene: NA
CDR3nt: TGCAGTGCTCTCCCCTCCTACAATGAGCAGTTCTTC
CDR3aa: CSALPSYNEQFF

j_gene: TRBJ2-5
abundance: few
v_gene: TRBV5-6
d_gene: TRBD1
CDR3nt: TGTGCCAGCAGCTCGACAGGGAACCAAGAGACCCAGTACTTC
CDR3aa: CASSSTGNQETQYF

j_gene: TRBJ2-7
abundance: few
v_gene: TRBV6-2/TRBV6-3
d_gene: TRBD1
CDR3nt: TGTGCCAGCAGCGGACAGGGATTCAACGAGCAGTACTTC
CDR3aa: CASSGQGFNEQYF

j_gene: TRBJ2-7
abundance: many
v_gene: TRBV29-1
d_gene: NA
CDR3nt: TGCAGCGTTGTTCGTGGCGAGCAGTACTTC
CDR3aa: CSVVRGEQYF

j_gene: TRBJ1-1
abundance: NA
v_gene: TRBV5-1
d_gene: NA
CDR3nt: TGCGCCAGCAACTCTGGGGGGCCGAACACTGAAGCTTTCTTT
CDR3aa: CASNSGGPNTEAFF

j_gene: TRBJ2-1
abundance: NA
v_gene: TRBV6-1
d_gene: NA
CDR3nt: TGTGCCAGCAGGGGGACTGTTTACAATGAGCAGTTCTTC
CDR3aa: CASRGTVYNEQFF

j_gene: TRBJ2-3
abundance: NA
v_gene: TRBV4-1
d_gene: NA
CDR3nt: TGCGCCAGCAGGCCTGGGGGGTCATCAGATACGCAGTATTTT
CDR3aa: CASRPGGSSDTQYF

j_gene: TRBJ1-5
abundance: NA
v_gene: TRBV30
d_gene: NA
CDR3nt: TGTGCCTGGAGTCTTACCTCGGGGAGAAGCAATCAGCCCCAGCATTTT
CDR3aa: CAWSLTSGRSNQPQHF

j_gene: TRBJ2-7
abundance: few
v_gene: TRBV14
d_gene: TRBD1
CDR3nt: TGTGCCAGCAGCCGGGACAGGGTTCGCGAGCAGTACTTC
CDR3aa: CASSRDRVREQYF

j_gene: TRBJ2-7
abundance: few
v_gene: TRBV20-1
d_gene: NA
CDR3nt: TGCAGTGCTAGCGGGGGAGTCTACGAGCAGTACTTC
CDR3aa: CSASGGVYEQYF

j_gene: TRBJ2-1
abundance: few
v_gene: TRBV20-1
d_gene: NA
CDR3nt: TGCAGTGCTAGAGATCCGTTGCACAATGAGCAGTTCTTC
CDR3aa: CSARDPLHNEQFF

j_gene: TRBJ2-1
abundance: many
v_gene: TRBV7-2
d_gene: TRBD2
CDR3nt: TGTGCCAGCAGCCCTTACGGGACTAGCGGGACGAGGAATGAGCAGTTCTTC
CDR3aa: CASSPYGTSGTRNEQFF

j_gene: TRBJ2-3
abundance: few
v_gene: TRBV5-1
d_gene: TRBD2
CDR3nt: TGCGCCAGCAGCTTGGACCCTAGCGGGACCACAGATACGCAGTATTTT
CDR3aa: CASSLDPSGTTDTQYF

j_gene: TRBJ2-3
abundance: few
v_gene: TRBV12-3/TRBV12-4
d_gene: TRBD2
CDR3nt: TGTGCCAGCAGAATCTCCCAAGCGGGGGTCGCAGATACGCAGTATTTT
CDR3aa: CASRISQAGVADTQYF

j_gene: TRBJ2-1
abundance: NA
v_gene: TRBV4-1
d_gene: TRBD2
CDR3nt: TGCGCCAGCAGCCAGGGATTCGAGAATCCTCGCGGGAGGGCCTGGAATGAGCAGTTCTTC
CDR3aa: CASSQGFENPRGRAWNEQFF

j_gene: TRBJ1-1
abundance: few
v_gene: TRBV5-1
d_gene: TRBD1
CDR3nt: TGCGCCAGCGGCCCGGGACAGGTAAACACTGAAGCTTTCTTT
CDR3aa: CASGPGQVNTEAFF

j_gene: TRBJ1-4
abundance: NA
v_gene: TRBV7-9
d_gene: NA
CDR3nt: TGTGCCAGCACCCTAGACAGTCTCGGTGAAAAACTGTTTTTT
CDR3aa: CASTLDSLGEKLFF

j_gene: TRBJ2-7
abundance: NA
v_gene: TRBV7-8
d_gene: NA
CDR3nt: TGTGCCAGCACCCCCGGTGTGAGTTACGAGCAGTACTTC
CDR3aa: CASTPGVSYEQYF

j_gene: TRBJ1-2
abundance: NA
v_gene: TRBV12-3/TRBV12-4
d_gene: TRBD1
CDR3nt: TGTGCCAGCAGACAAGGACAGGGGCCAAACTATGGCTACACCTTC
CDR3aa: CASRQGQGPNYGYTF

j_gene: TRBJ2-7
abundance: many
v_gene: TRBV7-2
d_gene: TRBD2
CDR3nt: TGTGCCAGCAGCTCGGGACTAGCGGGAGGGTGGTCCTACGAGCAGTACTTC
CDR3aa: CASSSGLAGGWSYEQYF

j_gene: TRBJ2-2
abundance: many
v_gene: TRBV6-5
d_gene: TRBD2
CDR3nt: TGTGCCAGCAGTTACTCCACTAGCGGGGGTCTCGGGGAGCTGTTTTTT
CDR3aa: CASSYSTSGGLGELFF

j_gene: TRBJ2-1
abundance: NA
v_gene: TRBV19
d_gene: NA
CDR3nt: TGTGCCAGTAGTATGTGGCCTTCGGATGAGCAGTTCTTC
CDR3aa: CASSMWPSDEQFF

j_gene: TRBJ2-7
abundance: NA
v_gene: TRBV6-1
d_gene: TRBD2
CDR3nt: TGTGCCAGCCAATACACCTCGGGAGGGTACGAGCAGTACTTC
CDR3aa: CASQYTSGGYEQYF

j_gene: TRBJ2-2
abundance: NA
v_gene: TRBV2
d_gene: NA
CDR3nt: TGTGCCAGCAGTGTCCGGGGGCCCGGCGGGGAGCTGTTTTTT
CDR3aa: CASSVRGPGGELFF

j_gene: TRBJ2-7
abundance: NA
v_gene: TRBV29-1
d_gene: NA
CDR3nt: TGCAGCGTTTCACCAGGCCCAAACGAGCAGTACTTC
CDR3aa: CSVSPGPNEQYF

j_gene: TRBJ2-3
abundance: few
v_gene: TRBV19
d_gene: NA
CDR3nt: TGTGCCAGTAGTATCTCGGTGGGCACAGATACGCAGTATTTT
CDR3aa: CASSISVGTDTQYF

j_gene: TRBJ2-1
abundance: few
v_gene: TRBV3-1
d_gene: NA
CDR3nt: TGTGCCAGCAGCCAACCTAGCAATGAGCAGTTCTTC
CDR3aa: CASSQPSNEQFF

j_gene: TRBJ2-5
abundance: NA
v_gene: TRBV18
d_gene: NA
CDR3nt: TGTGCCAGCTCGCCCCCCAGGGGGGGAAGGGAGACCCAGTACTTC
CDR3aa: CASSPPRGGRETQYF

j_gene: TRBJ2-7
abundance: few
v_gene: TRBV5-6
d_gene: NA
CDR3nt: TGTGCCAGCAGCTTGCCTCGGGGACCGGTTTTCGACCAGTACTTC
CDR3aa: CASSLPRGPVFDQYF

j_gene: TRBJ2-7
abundance: NA
v_gene: TRBV18
d_gene: NA
CDR3nt: TGTGCCAGCTCCGAGAGGGGGGGTCCCAACGAGCAGTACTTC
CDR3aa: CASSERGGPNEQYF

j_gene: TRBJ2-1
abundance: many
v_gene: TRBV11-2
d_gene: NA
CDR3nt: TGTGCCAGCAGCTTAGACCCCAGGGCCTACAATGAGCAGTTCTTC
CDR3aa: CASSLDPRAYNEQFF

j_gene: TRBJ2-7
abundance: NA
v_gene: TRBV5-5
d_gene: TRBD1
CDR3nt: TGTGCCAGCAGCCCGGGACAGGGCCCACTCCCACCATCCTACGAGCAGTACTTC
CDR3aa: CASSPGQGPLPPSYEQYF

j_gene: TRBJ2-3
abundance: NA
v_gene: TRBV5-1
d_gene: NA
CDR3nt: TGCGCCAGCAGCTTCCTTACGCGGGGAGATACGCAGTATTTT
CDR3aa: CASSFLTRGDTQYF

j_gene: TRBJ1-1
abundance: NA
v_gene: TRBV20-1
d_gene: NA
CDR3nt: TGCAGTGCTAGTGAACAAATGAACACTGAAGCTTTCTTT
CDR3aa: CSASEQMNTEAFF

j_gene: TRBJ2-3
abundance: NA
v_gene: TRBV4-3
d_gene: TRBD2
CDR3nt: TGCGCCAGCAGCCAAGATGTAGCGGGAGGGACAGATACGCAGTATTTT
CDR3aa: CASSQDVAGGTDTQYF

j_gene: TRBJ2-7
abundance: few
v_gene: TRBV5-1
d_gene: NA
CDR3nt: TGCGCCAGCAGCTTGGGCCGGGCGGTTGGGAGCGAGCAGTACTTC
CDR3aa: CASSLGRAVGSEQYF

j_gene: TRBJ2-6
abundance: NA
v_gene: TRBV29-1
d_gene: NA
CDR3nt: TGCAGCGTTGGAGATCTCACTGGGGCCAACGTCCTGACTTTC
CDR3aa: CSVGDLTGANVLTF

j_gene: TRBJ1-1
abundance: NA
v_gene: TRBV2
d_gene: NA
CDR3nt: TGTGCCAGCAGGATGGGGGTGGGGAACACTGAAGCTTTCTTT
CDR3aa: CASRMGVGNTEAFF

j_gene: TRBJ2-5
abundance: NA
v_gene: TRBV7-9
d_gene: NA
CDR3nt: TGTGCCAGCAGCGAGGACACTCGCCAAGAGACCCAGTACTTC
CDR3aa: CASSEDTRQETQYF

j_gene: TRBJ2-4
abundance: few
v_gene: TRBV6-1
d_gene: NA
CDR3nt: TGTGCCAGCAGGCCAGGGGTCGACAAAAACATTCAGTACTTC
CDR3aa: CASRPGVDKNIQYF

j_gene: TRBJ2-1
abundance: NA
v_gene: TRBV24-1
d_gene: TRBD1
CDR3nt: TGTGCCACCAGTGATCCCGCGGGACAGGGTAATAATGAGCAGTTCTTC
CDR3aa: CATSDPAGQGNNEQFF

j_gene: TRBJ2-7
abundance: NA
v_gene: TRBV7-2
d_gene: NA
CDR3nt: TGTGCCAGCAGCTTAGTTAACAGCCCCTACGAGCAGTACTTC
CDR3aa: CASSLVNSPYEQYF

j_gene: TRBJ1-2
abundance: few
v_gene: TRBV5-1
d_gene: TRBD1
CDR3nt: TGCGCCAGCCATCCGGGACAGCGAACACCCCTTGGCTACACCTTC
CDR3aa: CASHPGQRTPLGYTF

j_gene: TRBJ2-7
abundance: few
v_gene: TRBV2
d_gene: NA
CDR3nt: TGTGCCAGCAGCCGGGTCCTGGGCTACGAGCAGTACTTC
CDR3aa: CASSRVLGYEQYF

j_gene: TRBJ2-3
abundance: NA
v_gene: TRBV7-9
d_gene: TRBD1
CDR3nt: TGTGCCAGCAGCTCAAACCAGGGGGTTCAGGGGTCAGATACGCAGTATTTT
CDR3aa: CASSSNQGVQGSDTQYF

j_gene: TRBJ1-1
abundance: few
v_gene: TRBV10-3
d_gene: NA
CDR3nt: TGTGCCATCACCCAGTCCGGGGTCCGAGTGAACACTGAAGCTTTCTTT
CDR3aa: CAITQSGVRVNTEAFF

j_gene: TRBJ1-5
abundance: many
v_gene: TRBV6-5
d_gene: TRBD1
CDR3nt: TGTGCCAGCAGTTCGGGACAGGGGAATCAGCCCCAGCATTTT
CDR3aa: CASSSGQGNQPQHF

j_gene: TRBJ2-2
abundance: NA
v_gene: TRBV6-1
d_gene: NA
CDR3nt: TGTGCCAGCAAGAGCGGAAGGCACACCGGGGAGCTGTTTTTT
CDR3aa: CASKSGRHTGELFF